These 19 T cell receptor beta chains came from one sample sequenced in a study of cytomegalovirus exposure and HLA in healthy donors. The PCR made use of 60 Vbeta and 13 Jbeta primers. TCRdb keeps only in-frame clones here, not all; method: immunoSEQ multiplex PCR. The sample carries 100,000 to 150,000 clones, around 77% recorded once. The sample consisted of PBMCs. These receptor sequences come from a man aged 50 or older in good health and CMV-seropositive.

This rearrangement joins TRBV28 to TRBJ1-5; 7 bases fit TRBD1. CDR1 and CDR2 (germline): MDHEN, SYDVKM. The CDR3 is made up of 15 amino acids. The J segment lost 2 bases and the V segment lost 5 bases, leaving 6 bases of the junction unmatched. CDR3 DNA sequence: TGTGCCAGCAGTGTGACAGGGAAGGGCAATCAGCCCCAGCATTTT. Its protein product is CASSVTGKGNQPQHF.

This rearrangement joins TRBV30 to TRBJ2-5; D ambiguous. This CDR3 is built from 11 residues. V was clipped by 2 bases and J by 3 bases, with 4 bases between them. The germline gives CDR1 GTSNPN, CDR2 SVGIG (reference sequence). This CDR3 reads CAWSLKETQYF. Written as DNA, the CDR3 is TGTGCCTGGAGTTTAAAAGAGACCCAGTACTTC. Filled out from reference TRBV30 and TRBJ2-5, the complete variable domain reads SQTIHQWPATLVQPVGSPLSLECTVEGTSNPNLYWYRQAAGRGLQLLFYSVGIGQISSEVPQNLSASRPQDRQFILSSKKLLLSDSGFYLCAWSLKETQYFGPGTRLLVL.

The gene calls are TRBV27 and TRBJ2-7; TRBD1 is a possible D gene (8 bases). V was shortened by 1 base and J by 6 bases, with 16 bases between the two germline ends. This CDR3 has 15 amino acids. CDR1 is MNHEY, CDR2 SMNVEV, per germline (reference sequence). CDR3 in DNA: TGTGCCAGCAGTTTATTACAGGGGGGGGTCGGCGAGCAGTACTTC. Its protein is CASSLLQGGVGEQYF.

The V and J genes are TRBV19 and TRBJ1-3, with no clear D. V was shortened by 6 bases and J by 2 bases, with 20 bases between the two germline ends. The CDR3 contains 17 residues. CDR1 is LNHDA and CDR2 is SQIVND in the germline V gene (reference sequence). In nucleotides, the CDR3 is TGTGCCAGTAGACCTGGTGGATGGGGAGGAGCTGGAAACACCATATATTTT. It specifies CASRPGGWGGAGNTIYF.

This rearrangement joins TRBV28 to TRBJ1-1; 8 nucleotides line up with TRBD1. The germline CDR1 and CDR2 sequences are MDHEN and SYDVKM. Unmatched junction bases numbered 3, after V lost 8 bases and J lost 1 base. CDR3 length equals 13 residues. For the CDR3, the DNA is TGTGCCAGCCATGGACAGGGGAACACTGAAGCTTTCTTT. As protein: CASHGQGNTEAFF.

This clone was counted once. The chain combines TRBV7-2 with TRBJ1-2, with 12 bases aligning to TRBD1. Trimming removed 1 base from V and 8 bases from J; junction bases left unmatched: 8. The CDR3 spans 16 residues. Germline assignment: CDR1 SGHTA and CDR2 FQGNSA. The DNA of the CDR3 is TGTGCCAGCAGCTTAGATCGGGACAGGGGGCAGCGCGGCTACACCTTC. This gives the protein CASSLDRDRGQRGYTF.

The chain combines TRBV4-1 with TRBJ2-3; 8 bases map to TRBD2. The CDR3 covers 18 residues. Germline CDR1 is MGHRA and CDR2 is YSYEKL. J gave up 1 base and V 1 base, and 10 bases lay outside the gene matches. The CDR3 loop is CASSQGRGAGLGTDTQYF. In DNA, the CDR3 is TGCGCCAGCAGCCAAGGGCGGGGGGCAGGGTTGGGCACAGATACGCAGTATTTT.

The chain recombines TRBV27 with TRBJ1-1; D unresolved. Between the trimmed V and J ends, which lost 5 bases and 1 base, there was a span of 8 bases. The CDR3 spans 13 residues. The germline gives CDR1 MNHEY, CDR2 SMNVEV (reference sequence). The DNA of the CDR3 is TGTGCCAGCAGTAGGAGGGAGAACACTGAAGCTTTCTTT. This sequence encodes CASSRRENTEAFF.

V is TRBV5-1 and J is TRBJ2-7; tentative D call: TRBD1 (6 bases). The germline V gene encodes CDR1 SGHRS and CDR2 YFSETQ. This CDR3 comprises 14 residues. Trimming stripped 3 bases from V and 5 bases from J, with 15 bases between. The CDR3 spells CASSSTYRDHEQYF. CDR3 in DNA: TGCGCCAGCAGCTCCACATACAGGGACCACGAGCAGTACTTC.

This rearrangement joins TRBV19 to TRBJ1-3; possibly TRBD1 for D (6 bases). The CDR3 totals 15 residues. Germline CDR1 LNHDA, CDR2 SQIVND (reference sequence). V was shortened by 7 bases and J by 1 base, with 14 bases between the two germline ends. The CDR3 nucleotides are TGTGCCAGTACCCCAGGGGAAGAGTCTGGAAACACCATATATTTT. This sequence encodes CASTPGEESGNTIYF.

This clone was seen a handful of times. The sample holds other DNA sequences that translate to the same CDR3. The chain recombines TRBV6-5 with TRBJ1-1; D is unresolved. The CDR3 length is 12 residues. Germline lookup yields CDR1 MNHEY and CDR2 SVGAGI. V lost 4 bases to trimming and J lost 0 bases, with 3 bases between them. This CDR3 is CASSSVNTEAFF. The CDR3 DNA reads as TGTGCCAGCAGTTCAGTGAACACTGAAGCTTTCTTT.

This chain uses TRBV7-2 with TRBJ2-1, with 9 bases that match TRBD1. The germline CDR1 and CDR2 sequences are SGHTA and FQGNSA. Unmatched junction bases numbered 2, after V lost 5 bases and J lost 3 bases. This CDR3 comprises 14 residues. The CDR3, as DNA: TGTGCCAGCAGCGTGGACAGGGGCTACAATGAGCAGTTCTTC. Translation: CASSVDRGYNEQFF.

The genes are TRBV9 and TRBJ2-7; 12 nucleotides agree with TRBD2. Germline V gene sequence: CDR1 SGDLS, CDR2 YYNGEE. This CDR3 is built from 15 residues. Losses at the gene ends were 4 bases for V and 4 bases for J; bases not matched to a gene: 6. The CDR3 coding sequence is TGTGCCAGCAGCCCGCGGACTAGCGGGGTTTACGAGCAGTACTTC. The encoded protein is CASSPRTSGVYEQYF.

The gene calls are TRBV7-6 and TRBJ2-7; no firm D call. Trimming pared 5 bases from V and 2 bases from J, leaving 13 bases between. The CDR3 is 14 amino acids. Per the germline V gene, CDR1 is SGHVS and CDR2 is FNYEAQ. DNA for the CDR3: TGTGCCAGCAGCCCCACAGAAAAACCCTACGAGCAGTACTTC. It specifies CASSPTEKPYEQYF.

The rearrangement uses TRBV6-5 and TRBJ1-2; maybe TRBD1 (6 bases). CDR3 length: 13 amino acids. Germline assignment: CDR1 MNHEY and CDR2 SVGAGI. V gave up 4 bases and J gave up 4 bases, with 10 bases separating them. The DNA for the CDR3 is TGTGCCAGCAGTTTCACAGGGCCCTATGGCTACACCTTC. Its protein product is CASSFTGPYGYTF.

This rearrangement joins TRBV7-8 to TRBJ2-2; no clear D gene. CDR3 length equals 14 residues. Trimming removed 4 bases at V and 4 bases at J, with 10 bases between. The germline gives CDR1 SGHVS, CDR2 FQNEAQ. This CDR3 is CASSYVDFTGELFF. The CDR3 bases are TGTGCCAGCAGCTACGTTGACTTCACCGGGGAGCTGTTTTTT.

This clone has a handful of counts. This chain joins TRBV7-9 and TRBJ1-4, with 12 bases fitting TRBD1. V gave up 4 bases and J gave up 6 bases; unmatched junction bases: 3. Germline lookup yields CDR1 SEHNR and CDR2 FQNEAQ (reference sequence). CDR3 length: 15 amino acids. The CDR3 spells CASSSRDRGHEKLFF. The CDR3 nucleotides read TGTGCCAGCAGCTCCAGGGACAGGGGGCATGAAAAACTGTTTTTT. The full variable domain, in which reference TRBV7-9 and TRBJ1-4 provide the parts outside the CDR3, is DTGVSQNPRHKITKRGQNVTFRCDPISEHNRLYWYRQTLGQGPEFLTYFQNEAQLEKSRLLSDRFSAERPKGSFSTLEIQRTEQGDSAMYLCASSSRDRGHEKLFFGSGTQLSVL.

The table lists this clone with a few counts. This chain links TRBV6-8 with TRBJ2-3; D is uncertain. Per germline, CDR1 MNHGY and CDR2 SAAAGT. This CDR3 has 12 residues. V lost 6 bases to trimming and J lost 6 bases, with 10 bases between them. The CDR3 is CASRPPQDTQYF. The CDR3 region has the DNA TGTGCCAGCAGGCCACCCCAGGATACGCAGTATTTT.

This chain joins TRBV6-5 and TRBJ1-3; possible D gene TRBD1, 5 bases. This CDR3 comprises 14 residues. From germline, CDR1 is MNHEY and CDR2 SVGAGI. Trimming stripped 6 bases from V and 2 bases from J, with 11 bases between. The CDR3 DNA reads as TGTGCCAGCAGGGGAGGGGCGCCTGGAAACACCATATATTTT. Its protein is CASRGGAPGNTIYF.